A single sample gave rise to the 6 T cell receptor beta chains below, sequenced in a study of PD-1 blockade in classical Hodgkin lymphoma. Clones were sequenced by immunoSEQ multiplex PCR, and TCRdb holds only the in-frame ones, with some missing. The sample holds 80,000 to 100,000 clones; under 95% are singletons and the top ten take under 2%. Documented time point: cycle 4 day 1 (C4D1), after about 6 weeks of nivolumab. The patients all showed relapse after autologous stem cell transplantation, while their brentuximab vedotin exposure varied. The input for sequencing was peripheral blood mononuclear cells (PBMCs), taken before the fourth cycle of nivolumab. These receptors all stem from a human donor with classical Hodgkin lymphoma.

This chain links TRBV29-1 with TRBJ2-7; D ambiguous. V was cut by 4 bases and J by 3 bases, with 10 bases left in between. Germline V gene sequence: CDR1 SQVTM, CDR2 ANQGSEA. CDR3 size: 12 residues. CDR3 DNA: TGCAGCGTTGTAGGGAAATTCTACGAGCAGTACTTC. The encoded protein is CSVVGKFYEQYF.

J is TRBJ2-1 and V is TRBV19; 7 bases map to TRBD1. Germline V lookup: CDR1 LNHDA, CDR2 SQIVND (reference sequence). J gave up 2 bases and V 5 bases, and 6 bases lay outside the gene matches. This CDR3 has 15 residues. The DNA for the CDR3 is TGTGCCAGTAGTCCTTACGGGACAGCCTACAATGAGCAGTTCTTC. It yields the protein CASSPYGTAYNEQFF.

This chain links TRBV5-1 with TRBJ2-5, with D possibly being TRBD2 (6 bases). Trimming removed 8 bases from V and 1 base from J, with 9 bases in between. In germline, CDR1 is SGHRS, CDR2 YFSETQ. The length of the CDR3 is 12 residues. In DNA, the CDR3 is TGCGCCAGTCGGGACTCCCAAGAGACCCAGTACTTC. This translates into CASRDSQETQYF. Variable domain in full (rest from reference TRBV5-1 and TRBJ2-5): KAGVTQTPRYLIKTRGQQVTLSCSPISGHRSVSWYQQTPGQGLQFLFEYFSETQRNKGNFPGRFSGRQFSNSRSEMNVSTLELGDSALYLCASRDSQETQYFGPGTRLLVL.

The V call is TRBV7-6, the J call TRBJ2-1, with 9 bases that match TRBD2. CDR1 and CDR2 (germline): SGHVS, FNYEAQ. CDR3 length: 16 residues. The V gene end was trimmed by 1 base and the J gene end by 4 bases; junction bases not matched to a gene: 5. The CDR3 DNA is TGTGCCAGCAGCTTAGGGGGGCTAGCGGGGTACAATGAGCAGTTCTTC. Translated: CASSLGGLAGYNEQFF.

The rearrangement uses TRBV18 and TRBJ1-1; 8 bases agree with TRBD1. Germline V gene lookup returns CDR1 KGHSH and CDR2 LQKENI. CDR3 length: 15 amino acids. With 1 base clipped from V and 4 bases from J, the junction kept 5 bases outside the gene matches. CDR3 coding DNA: TGTGCCAGCTCACCACTGTTGGACAGGGTCACTGAAGCTTTCTTT. Amino acid sequence: CASSPLLDRVTEAFF.

This sequence joins TRBV5-1 and TRBJ1-1; possible D gene TRBD1, 5 bases. Per the germline V gene, CDR1 is SGHRS and CDR2 is YFSETQ. The CDR3 spans 13 residues. Trimming cost V 3 bases and J 2 bases, with 8 bases left between them. The CDR3 DNA reads TGCGCCAGCAGCTCACAGGCAAACACTGAAGCTTTCTTT. It is translated as CASSSQANTEAFF.